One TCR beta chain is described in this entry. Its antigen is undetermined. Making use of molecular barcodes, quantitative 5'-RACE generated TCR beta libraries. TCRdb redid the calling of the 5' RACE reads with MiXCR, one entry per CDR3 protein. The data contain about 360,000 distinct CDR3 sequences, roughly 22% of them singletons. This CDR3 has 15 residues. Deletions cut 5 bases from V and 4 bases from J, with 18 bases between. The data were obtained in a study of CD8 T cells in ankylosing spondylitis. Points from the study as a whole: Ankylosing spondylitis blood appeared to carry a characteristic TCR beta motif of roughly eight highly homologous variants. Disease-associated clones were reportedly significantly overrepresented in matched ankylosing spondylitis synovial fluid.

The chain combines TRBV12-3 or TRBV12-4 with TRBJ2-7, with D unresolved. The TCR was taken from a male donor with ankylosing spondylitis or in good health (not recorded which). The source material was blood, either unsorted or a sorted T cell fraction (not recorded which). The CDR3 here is CASSPSTGTPYEQYF. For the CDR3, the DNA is TGTGCCAGCAGTCCCTCCACTGGTACCCCTTACGAGCAGTACTTC.